This TCR beta chain was captured by sequencing in a study of cytomegalovirus exposure and HLA in healthy donors. Study at large: Early released data comprised tens of millions of unique TCRs from HLA-typed donors.

About this clone: The antigen is undetermined.

Overall study results and limits: In an earlier analysis, about 90% or about 30%: the productive usage of most TCR beta V segments. Follow-up analysis later connected one missense variant in DCLRE1C with trimming of TCR beta V- and J-genes.

Trimming pared 0 bases from V and 3 bases from J, leaving 12 bases between. This CDR3 is 16 amino acids long. Germline values: CDR1 LGHNA, CDR2 YSLEER. When sampled, the donors appeared nominally healthy, though they likely had unrecorded immune exposures. Use of 60 Vbeta and 13 Jbeta primers characterized the PCR. Repertoires were generated with immunoSEQ multiplex PCR, while TCRdb's copy carries only in-frame clones and drops some. The data contain roughly 200,000 clones, more than 60% of them seen just once; the ten biggest clones take up roughly 2%. Input material: PBMCs. The clonotype was recovered from a woman between 25 and 40 years old in good health and CMV-seropositive. This rearrangement joins TRBV4-3 to TRBJ2-1; perhaps TRBD2 as D (6 bases). In DNA form, the CDR3 reads TGCGCCAGCAGCCAAGATTATACGGGGGACTACAATGAGCAGTTCTTC. Its translation: CASSQDYTGDYNEQFF.